This T cell receptor (beta chain) appears in the sequencing data of a study of blood T cells in healthy people across ages (dated by TCRdb to 2013 to 2016). With regard to the full study: In model experiments, template switching captured about one uniquely barcoded TCR beta cDNA molecule for every two T cells. For two donors (one aged 18 to 29 and one aged 80 or older), the study analyzed two additional independent replicas of 1 million unique cDNA reads from the same blood draw. Using deep sequencing normalized with unique cDNA molecular identifiers, the study measured how TCR beta repertoire diversity changes with age. To avoid experimental bias, donors of different ages were spread randomly across the sequencing lanes. Donors were grouped into four age groups: young (average approximately 16 years), middle-aged (around 39), aged (around 56) and long-lived (approximately 78).

This clonotype was detected ten times or more. Its antigen has not been determined. No base quality information exists; no much larger clone differs at one position. The full study reports these points: Donor CMV infection status was unknown, potentially confounding age-related changes in expanded clonotypes. There was a strong correlation between observed TCR beta diversity and the percentage of naive T cells measured by flow cytometry. Because profiling used bulk unsorted PBMCs, naive and antigen-experienced compartments could not be compared conclusively. As age increased, observed TCR beta diversity per million T cells dropped in a roughly linear way, and a significant reduction was already evident by age 40. Compared with the aged group, the long-lived group had more naive CD4+ T cells, fewer expanded clones and increased TCR diversity, suggesting age selection. Total diversity estimates from one million sequenced T cells were considered lower bounds and underestimates.

The donors were 40 or so Caucasian individuals from Russia, aged roughly 6 to 100 years, who were systemically healthy. Each donor gave around 9.5 milliliters of peripheral blood, collected into EDTA-treated Vacutainer tubes. Ficoll-Paque density-gradient centrifugation was used to isolate PBMCs, with at least 6.5 million per sample. Total RNA, at least 5 micrograms per sample, was extracted from PBMCs with Trizol reagent. For every donor, flow cytometry on a PBMC aliquot measured the percentage of naive CD45RAhigh/CD27high T cells. From a lookup of the germline V gene (reference sequence), CDR1 and CDR2 are SGHKS and YYEKEE. The CDR3 runs 16 amino acids, cysteine and phenylalanine included. The only DNA kept is the CDR3, 48 bases in frame from the first base. A distance of 15 bases separates the germline ends of V and J, which lose 0 bases and 4 bases respectively. Libraries were constructed by 5' RACE. The sample was run on an Illumina HiSeq 2500. A second about 7 to 11 cycle PCR used a sample-barcoded 5' primer and a J-beta primer mix. A unique molecular identifier was introduced onto each TCR beta cDNA molecule by a template-switch 5' adaptor carrying 12 random nucleotides. At least 2.5 million CDR3-containing paired-end reads were obtained from each sample. First-strand cDNA was synthesized from all RNA with the Mint cDNA synthesis kit, primed by a TRBC-specific oligonucleotide. Following uracil-DNA glycosylase treatment, all cDNA underwent a first 18-cycle PCR with the universal primers M1SS and BC2_uni_R. The published analysis was carried out like this. For normalization, 1 million high-quality reads, each with a distinct molecular identifier, were randomly selected from each sample. Reads with shared molecular identifiers were discarded instead of being binned into consensus sequences. MiTCR, run with a Q25 quality threshold and the strictest error-elimination algorithm, handled CDR3 identification, clonotype clustering and error correction. Lower-bound total TCR beta diversity was estimated with a nonparametric unseen species model using Euler transformation. The public reads were run again by TCRdb, first through fastp at Q25 and then through MiXCR, and only productive beta chains were kept. Entries are consolidated by CDR3 protein sequence, retaining the most common genes and DNA. None of the V and J calls come from the authors' own analysis; TCRdb made them. The sample table lists fewer than 950,000 distinct CDR3 sequences, around 36% of them with a count of one. About an eighth of the sample is held by the ten biggest clonotypes.

The receptor comes from a man aged 18 to 35 in good health. Recombination joined TRBV5-5 with TRBJ2-3; matching of 5 bases hints at TRBD1 as the D gene. The sequencing input was blood. The CDR3 protein: CASSLVQGSGADTQYF. At the DNA level, the sequence is TGTGCCAGCAGCTTGGTTCAGGGTAGTGGAGCAGATACGCAGTATTTT.